This paragraph covers one T cell receptor beta chain sequence. Antigen: not known. This entry is derived from a study of shared clonotypes between healthy human individuals. General study points: Sampling was confined to blood; repertoires within tissues likely differ.

Genomic DNA of every subset was divided equally among multiple immunoSEQ plates. Clones were read by immunoSEQ multiplex PCR, and TCRdb kept only the in-frame ones, dropping some. The repertoire holds almost 750,000 clones, with around 70% as singletons. The V end was cut by 6 bases, the J end by 4 bases, with 19 bases between. Germline lookup yields CDR1 MNHEY and CDR2 SMNVEV (reference sequence). CDR3 length equals 15 residues. The chain is built from TRBV27 and TRBJ2-7, with a tentative D call TRBD1 (6 bases). The sequenced material came from memory CD4+ T cells sorted from blood. Documented subset: CD45RA-negative fraction. The TCR sequence derives from a woman aged 25 to 39 in good health. The CDR3, as DNA: TGTGCCAGCAGGCCGGGATCTGGAAGGGGGTACGAGCAGTACTTC. This gives the protein CASRPGSGRGYEQYF.